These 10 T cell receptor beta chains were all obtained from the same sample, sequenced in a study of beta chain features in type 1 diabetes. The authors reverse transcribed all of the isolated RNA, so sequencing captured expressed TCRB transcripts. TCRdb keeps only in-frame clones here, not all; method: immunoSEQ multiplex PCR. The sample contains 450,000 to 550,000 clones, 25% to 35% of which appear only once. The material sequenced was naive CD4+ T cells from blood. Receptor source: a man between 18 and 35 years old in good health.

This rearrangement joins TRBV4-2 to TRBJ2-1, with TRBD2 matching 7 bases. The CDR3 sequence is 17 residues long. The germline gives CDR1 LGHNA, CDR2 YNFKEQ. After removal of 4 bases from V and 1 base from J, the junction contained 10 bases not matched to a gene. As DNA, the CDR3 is TGTGCCAGCAGCCTCCCGGGAGCGGGATCGTCCTACAATGAGCAGTTCTTC. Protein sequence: CASSLPGAGSSYNEQFF.

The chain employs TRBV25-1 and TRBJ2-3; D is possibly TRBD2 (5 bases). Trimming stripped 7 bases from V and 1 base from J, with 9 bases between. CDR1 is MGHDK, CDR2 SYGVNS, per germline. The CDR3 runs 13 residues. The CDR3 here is CASNMGGTDTQYF. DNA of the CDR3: TGTGCCAGCAATATGGGAGGCACAGATACGCAGTATTTT.

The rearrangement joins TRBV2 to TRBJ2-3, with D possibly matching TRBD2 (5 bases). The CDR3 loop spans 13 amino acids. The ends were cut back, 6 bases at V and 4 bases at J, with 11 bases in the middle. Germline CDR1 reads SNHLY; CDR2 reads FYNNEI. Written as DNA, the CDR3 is TGTGCCAGCAGCCTTGAGGGCTCAGATACGCAGTATTTT. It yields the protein CASSLEGSDTQYF.

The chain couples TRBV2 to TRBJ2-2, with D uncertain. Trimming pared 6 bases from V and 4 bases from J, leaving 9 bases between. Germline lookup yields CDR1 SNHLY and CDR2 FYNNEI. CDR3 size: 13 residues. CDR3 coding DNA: TGTGCCAGCAGCAATCTGCCCACCGGGGAGCTGTTTTTT. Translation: CASSNLPTGELFF.

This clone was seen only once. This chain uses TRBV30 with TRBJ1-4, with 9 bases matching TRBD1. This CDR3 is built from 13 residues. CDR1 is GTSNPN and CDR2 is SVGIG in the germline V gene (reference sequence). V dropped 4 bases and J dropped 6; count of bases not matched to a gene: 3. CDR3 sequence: CAWKRTGDEKLFF. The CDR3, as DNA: TGTGCCTGGAAGCGGACAGGGGATGAAAAACTGTTTTTT. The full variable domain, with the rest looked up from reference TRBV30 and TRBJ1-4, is SQTIHQWPATLVQPVGSPLSLECTVEGTSNPNLYWYRQAAGRGLQLLFYSVGIGQISSEVPQNLSASRPQDRQFILSSKKLLLSDSGFYLCAWKRTGDEKLFFGSGTQLSVL.

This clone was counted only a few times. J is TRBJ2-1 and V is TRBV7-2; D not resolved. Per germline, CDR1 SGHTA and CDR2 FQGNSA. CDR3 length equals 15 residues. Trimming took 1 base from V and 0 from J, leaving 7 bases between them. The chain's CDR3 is CASSLVGNSYNEQFF. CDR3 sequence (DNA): TGTGCCAGCAGCTTAGTAGGGAACTCCTACAATGAGCAGTTCTTC.

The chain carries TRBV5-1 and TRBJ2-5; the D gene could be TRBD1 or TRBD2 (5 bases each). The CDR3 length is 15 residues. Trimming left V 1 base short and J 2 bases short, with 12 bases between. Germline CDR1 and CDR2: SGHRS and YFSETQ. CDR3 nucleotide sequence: TGCGCCAGCAGCTTGCTCGGGACGAATCAAGAGACCCAGTACTTC. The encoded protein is CASSLLGTNQETQYF. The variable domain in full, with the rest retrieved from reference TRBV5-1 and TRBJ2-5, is KAGVTQTPRYLIKTRGQQVTLSCSPISGHRSVSWYQQTPGQGLQFLFEYFSETQRNKGNFPGRFSGRQFSNSRSEMNVSTLELGDSALYLCASSLLGTNQETQYFGPGTRLLVL.

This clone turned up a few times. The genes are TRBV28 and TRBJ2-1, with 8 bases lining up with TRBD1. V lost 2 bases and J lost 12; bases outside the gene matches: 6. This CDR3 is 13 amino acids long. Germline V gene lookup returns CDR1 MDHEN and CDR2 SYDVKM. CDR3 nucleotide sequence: TGTGCCAGCAGTTTAACAGGGGGTTTATCGCAGTTCTTC. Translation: CASSLTGGLSQFF.

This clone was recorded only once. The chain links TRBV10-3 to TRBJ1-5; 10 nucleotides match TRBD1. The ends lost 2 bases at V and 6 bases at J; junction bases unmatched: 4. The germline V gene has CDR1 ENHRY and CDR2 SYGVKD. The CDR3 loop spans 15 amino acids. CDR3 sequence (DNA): TGTGCCATCAGTGAGGGGACAGGGGAGAGTCAGCCCCAGCATTTT. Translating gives CAISEGTGESQPQHF.

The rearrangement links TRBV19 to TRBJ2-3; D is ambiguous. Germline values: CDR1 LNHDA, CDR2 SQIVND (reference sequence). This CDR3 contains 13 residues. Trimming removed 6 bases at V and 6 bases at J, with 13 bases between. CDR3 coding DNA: TGTGCCAGTAGACGTTCCGGAACCGATACGCAGTATTTT. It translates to CASRRSGTDTQYF. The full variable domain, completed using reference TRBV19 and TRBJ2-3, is DGGITQSPKYLFRKEGQNVTLSCEQNLNHDAMYWYRQDPGQGLRLIYYSQIVNDFQKGDIAEGYSVSREKKESFPLTVTSAQKNPTAFYLCASRRSGTDTQYFGPGTRLTVL.